This TCR beta chain was sequenced for a study of T cells in tuberculosis. The table came from immunoSEQ multiplex PCR; TCRdb's copy has only in-frame clones and leaves some out. The sample has fewer than 40,000 clones; around 94% are singletons. Looked up from germline, CDR1 is SGHVS and CDR2 is FQNEAQ. Germline trimming cut 2 bases from V and 4 bases from J; bases unmatched to any gene: 6. The length of the CDR3 is 15 residues. Sequencing was carried out using PBMCs. The TCR sequence derives from a donor between 10 and 35 years old with latent tuberculosis or without tuberculosis infection. The chain employs TRBV7-8 and TRBJ2-7; 9 bases are a match to TRBD1. The CDR3 here is CASSLFTGGEYEQYF. CDR3 in DNA: TGTGCCAGCAGCTTATTTACAGGGGGCGAATACGAGCAGTACTTC. Together with reference TRBV7-8 and TRBJ2-7, the CDR3 gives the full variable domain: GAGVSQSPRYKVAKRGQDVALRCDPISGHVSLFWYQQALGQGPEFLTYFQNEAQLDKSGLPSDRFFAERPEGSVSTLKIQRTQQEDSAVYLCASSLFTGGEYEQYFGPGTRLTVT.